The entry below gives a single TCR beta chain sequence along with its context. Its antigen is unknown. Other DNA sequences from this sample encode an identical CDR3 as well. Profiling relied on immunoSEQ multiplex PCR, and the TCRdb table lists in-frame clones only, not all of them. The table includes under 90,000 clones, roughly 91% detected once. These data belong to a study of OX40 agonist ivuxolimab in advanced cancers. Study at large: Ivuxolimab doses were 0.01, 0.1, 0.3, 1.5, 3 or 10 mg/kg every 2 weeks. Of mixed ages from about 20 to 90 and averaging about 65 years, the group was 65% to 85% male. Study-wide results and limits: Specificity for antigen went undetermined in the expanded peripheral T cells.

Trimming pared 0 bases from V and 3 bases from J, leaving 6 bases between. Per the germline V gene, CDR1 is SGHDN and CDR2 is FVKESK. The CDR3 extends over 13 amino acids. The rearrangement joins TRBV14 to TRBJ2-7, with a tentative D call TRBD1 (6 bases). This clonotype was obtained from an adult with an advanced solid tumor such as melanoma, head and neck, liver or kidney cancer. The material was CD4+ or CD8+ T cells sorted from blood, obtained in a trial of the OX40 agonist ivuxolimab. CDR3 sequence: CASSQEDSYEQYF. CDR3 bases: TGTGCCAGCAGCCAAGAGGACAGCTACGAGCAGTACTTC.